This T cell receptor (beta chain) was profiled in a study of shared clonotypes between healthy human individuals. Study-level information: Each donor's CD8 memory used one plate, CD8 naive two, each CD4 subset three. Study-wide findings and caveats: Shared across a few donors were 4% to 6% of the naive CD4 clonotypes.

This clone was picked up one time. The antigen is unknown. This specimen includes other DNA sequences encoding the same CDR3. Germline assignment: CDR1 MNHNS and CDR2 SASEGT. This CDR3 spans 13 amino acids. Trimming shortened V by 2 bases and J by 0 bases, and 5 bases separated the two germline ends. Clones were sequenced by immunoSEQ multiplex PCR, and TCRdb holds only the in-frame ones, with some missing. The data contain roughly 2 million clones, just under 95% of them singletons. CD8 cells classed as naive were CD45RO-negative and positively selected for CCR7, excluding terminally differentiated effector memory CD45RA+ cells.

The chain links TRBV6-1 to TRBJ2-7; D is unresolved. This clonotype was obtained from a man aged 18 to 30 in good health. Sequenced material: naive CD8+ T cells sorted from blood. In DNA form, the CDR3 reads TGTGCCAGCAGTGAAATAGTCTCCTACGAGCAGTACTTC. It yields the protein CASSEIVSYEQYF.